This T cell receptor (beta chain) came from a study of T cells and Merkel cell carcinoma outcomes. V lost 4 bases, J lost 6 bases, and 5 bases stayed unmatched. CDR3 length equals 15 residues. The V gene's germline CDR1 is SGHTA and CDR2 FQGNSA. Study-wide results and caveats: Repertoire plus T-cell density reportedly predicted Merkel cell carcinoma outcomes.

Remarks on this clone: Its antigen is as yet unknown.

Clones were sequenced by immunoSEQ multiplex PCR, and TCRdb holds only the in-frame ones, with some missing. The sample holds 6,000 or so clones, more than 70% seen once. Sequenced material: tumor tissue from Merkel cell carcinoma. The chain recombines TRBV7-2 with TRBJ1-4; 10 bases fit TRBD1. This clonotype was sampled from a human donor with Merkel cell carcinoma. Some clones in this sample may be carry-over from other donors' samples. The chain's CDR3 is CASSSRGTGDEKLFF. The DNA of the CDR3 is TGTGCCAGCAGCTCCCGCGGGACAGGGGATGAAAAACTGTTTTTT. The entire variable domain, with the rest obtained from reference TRBV7-2 and TRBJ1-4, is as follows: GAGVSQSPSNKVTEKGKDVELRCDPISGHTALYWYRQSLGQGLEFLIYFQGNSAPDKSGLPSDRFSAERTGGSVSTLTIQRTQQEDSAVYLCASSSRGTGDEKLFFGSGTQLSVL.